Presented here are 4 T cell receptor beta chains from one specimen sequenced in a study of T cells after yellow fever vaccination. TCRdb reprocessed the 5' RACE reads with MiXCR, giving one entry per CDR3 protein. In the table there are 500,000 to 650,000 distinct CDR3 sequences, roughly an eighth of which are singletons. The sequencing used PBMCs, collected on the day of the yellow fever booster vaccination. The receptors stem from a man in his thirties or forties who received the YFV17D yellow fever vaccine.

V gene TRBV6-5 combines with J gene TRBJ2-7, with TRBD1 matching 9 bases. The CDR3 spans 15 residues. Germline assignment: CDR1 MNHEY and CDR2 SVGAGI. V lost 7 bases and J lost 4; bases outside the gene matches: 11. The CDR3, as DNA: TGTGCCAGCACCGGGCTGACAGGGGGGTCGTACGAGCAGTACTTC. Translating gives CASTGLTGGSYEQYF.

This clonotype has just a few counts. The chain joins TRBV11-1 to TRBJ1-4; TRBD1 matches 8 bases. This CDR3 has 18 amino acids. CDR1 is SGHAT, CDR2 FQDESV, per germline (reference sequence). Trimming took 4 bases from V and 8 from J; bases not matched to a gene: 18. CDR3 sequence: CASSSTLKSDRVGEKLFF. CDR3 coding DNA: TGTGCCAGCAGCTCAACCCTTAAATCGGACAGGGTGGGCGAAAAACTGTTTTTT. Together with reference TRBV11-1 and TRBJ1-4, the CDR3 gives the full variable domain: EAEVAQSPRYKITEKSQAVAFWCDPISGHATLYWYRQILGQGPELLVQFQDESVVDDSQLPKDRFSAERLKGVDSTLKIQPAELGDSAMYLCASSSTLKSDRVGEKLFFGSGTQLSVL.

The chain is built from TRBV24-1 and TRBJ2-1, with 9 bases identical to TRBD2. V lost 6 bases to trimming and J lost 4 bases; unmatched junction nucleotides: 6. This CDR3 has 15 amino acids. Germline V gene sequence: CDR1 KGHDR, CDR2 SFDVKD. CDR3 residues: CATSSASGNYNEQFF. The CDR3 nucleotides read TGTGCCACCAGTTCGGCTAGCGGGAATTACAATGAGCAGTTCTTC.

This clonotype was observed many times. The chain has TRBV7-2 and TRBJ2-7; 8 bases are shared with TRBD1. Germline V gives CDR1 SGHTA, CDR2 FQGNSA. V shed 5 bases, J shed 2 bases, and the junction held 8 bases outside the gene matches. CDR3 size: 15 residues. CDR3 DNA sequence: TGTGCCAGCAGCCCGGACAGGGTCGTAACCTACGAGCAGTACTTC. This sequence encodes CASSPDRVVTYEQYF.